This T cell receptor beta chain was retrieved from a study of T cell responses to AZD1222 COVID-19 vaccine. Using immunoSEQ multiplex PCR, the repertoire was profiled, and TCRdb retains in-frame clones only, with some absent. This table has about 150,000 clones, 85% to 95% appearing once. CDR1 and CDR2 from the germline V gene are GTSNPN and SVGIG (reference sequence). The length of the CDR3 is 13 residues. With 8 bases removed from V and 0 bases from J, the gap between germline ends came to 10 bases. The starting material was peripheral blood, obtained 28 days after the second AZD1222 dose. The chain joins TRBV30 to TRBJ1-4, with D perhaps matching TRBD1 (5 bases). This TCR was sampled from an adult who received the AZD1222 COVID-19 vaccine. This chain's CDR3 is CAGKGTTNEKLFF. CDR3 nucleotide sequence: TGTGCCGGAAAGGGGACAACTAATGAAAAACTGTTTTTT.